The T cell receptor beta chain under discussion was sequenced for a study of T cells in Graves' hyperthyroidism and ophthalmopathy. Study-wide background: At initial diagnosis, before any treatment had begun, peripheral blood was obtained. The study, taken as a whole, reports: Among thyroid clonotypes expanded above 0.001, most also appeared in blood.

Remarks on this clonotype: What it binds is unknown.

There are 16 residues in the CDR3. V dropped 2 bases and J dropped 1 base, with 14 bases sitting between them. The germline CDR1 and CDR2 sequences are SEHNR and FQNEAQ (reference sequence). RNA transcripts gave rise to amplified TCR beta CDR3 regions. First-round RT-PCR with HTBI primers amplified the TCR CDR3 region. TCRdb redid the calling of the multiplex PCR reads with MiXCR, one entry per CDR3 protein. The repertoire holds around 700,000 distinct CDR3 sequences, with around a sixth as singletons. Uncontrolled infection, other autoimmune disease, pregnancy or lactation barred patients from enrollment. Extraction of PBMCs used 9 to 10 ml of fresh peripheral blood.

This chain connects TRBV7-9 to TRBJ1-1; D unclear. This receptor was obtained from a woman aged 45-65 years with Graves' hyperthyroidism that later progressed to Graves' ophthalmopathy. Sequencing input: blood. CDR3 in DNA: TGTGCCAGCAGCTTAAGCGGGGTTCGAGGGAACACTGAAGCTTTCTTT. Protein: CASSLSGVRGNTEAFF.